This TCR gamma chain was retrieved from a study of Vδ1+ human thymocytes. General study results and limits: Unlike peripheral blood Vdelta1+ controls, thymic delta-chain sequences included approximately 21% Vdelta2 and few Vdelta3. Highly polyclonal TRG and TRD repertoires with Gaussian CDR3 length distributions appeared in thymus. The authors advised highly purified populations and single-cell validation.

Extracted RNA was reverse transcribed into cDNA. The CDR3 regions were amplified by multiplex PCR from V-gene primers to a constant-region primer. TCRdb repeated clone calling on the multiplex PCR reads with CATT. This table holds tens of thousands of gamma-chain clones, roughly 13% found once. After alphabeta T cell depletion, CD3+ Vdelta1+ Vdelta2- thymocytes were sorted. The CDR3 extends over 14 amino acids. Germline assignment: CDR1 EGSTGY and CDR2 YDSYTSSV. This clone was detected a few times. Its antigen remains unknown. At one end, the junction sequence differs from germline, possibly due to a read error.

The receptor was derived from a child under three years old who had congenital heart surgery. V is TRGV4 and J is TRGJP1. The sequencing sample was made of Vdelta1+ gamma-delta thymocytes from the thymus. As for subset: FACS-sorted CD3+ TCRalphabeta- TCRVdelta1+ TCRVdelta2- thymocytes. CDR3 sequence reads: CATWNGPTGWFKIF. The CDR3 coding sequence is TGTGCCACCTGGAATGGGCCCACTGGTTGGTTCAAGATATTT.